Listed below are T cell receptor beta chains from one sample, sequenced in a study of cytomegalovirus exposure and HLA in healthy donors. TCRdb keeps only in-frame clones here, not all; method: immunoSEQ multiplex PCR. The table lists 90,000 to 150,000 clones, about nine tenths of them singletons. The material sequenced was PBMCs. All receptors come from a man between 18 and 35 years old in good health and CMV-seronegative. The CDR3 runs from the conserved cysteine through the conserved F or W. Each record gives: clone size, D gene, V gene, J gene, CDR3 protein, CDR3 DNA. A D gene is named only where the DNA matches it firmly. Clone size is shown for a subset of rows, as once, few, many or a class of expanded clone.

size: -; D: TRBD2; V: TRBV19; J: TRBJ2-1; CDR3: CASTLTRLAGDPSEQFF; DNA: TGTGCCAGTACCCTGACCCGACTAGCGGGAGACCCCAGCGAGCAGTTCTTC
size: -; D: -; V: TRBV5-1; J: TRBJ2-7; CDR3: CASRVRTAKNSYEQYF; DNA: TGCGCCAGCAGGGTTAGGACAGCCAAAAACTCCTACGAGCAGTACTTC
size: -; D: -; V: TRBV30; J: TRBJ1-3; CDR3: CAWSRRTETYSGNTIYF; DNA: TGTGCCTGGAGCCGCAGAACAGAGACGTACTCTGGAAACACCATATATTTT
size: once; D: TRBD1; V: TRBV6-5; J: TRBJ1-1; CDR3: CASRSQGAYTEAFF; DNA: TGTGCCAGCAGATCACAGGGGGCCTACACTGAAGCTTTCTTT
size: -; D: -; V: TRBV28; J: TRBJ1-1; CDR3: CASSLAGFTEAFF; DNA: TGTGCCAGCAGTTTAGCAGGTTTCACTGAAGCTTTCTTT
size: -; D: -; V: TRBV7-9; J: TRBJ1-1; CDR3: CASSQSNTEAFF; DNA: TGTGCCAGCAGCCAATCGAACACTGAAGCTTTCTTT
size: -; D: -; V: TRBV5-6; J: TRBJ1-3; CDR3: CASRYRTDFGNTIYF; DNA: TGTGCCAGCAGATATCGGACAGACTTTGGAAACACCATATATTTT
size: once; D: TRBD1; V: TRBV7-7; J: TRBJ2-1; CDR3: CASSPRTGTGRDNEQFF; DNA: TGTGCCAGCAGCCCTAGAACAGGGACAGGGAGGGACAATGAGCAGTTCTTC
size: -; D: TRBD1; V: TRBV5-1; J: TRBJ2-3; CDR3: CASSLVDRETDTQYF; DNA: TGCGCCAGCAGCTTGGTAGACAGGGAGACAGATACGCAGTATTTT
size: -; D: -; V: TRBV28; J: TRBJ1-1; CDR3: CASSSDRENTEAFF; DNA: TGTGCCAGCAGCTCCGACAGAGAGAACACTGAAGCTTTCTTT
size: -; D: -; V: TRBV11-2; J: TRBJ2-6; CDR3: CASSSPRVGANVLTF; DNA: TGTGCCAGCAGCAGCCCCCGTGTTGGGGCCAACGTCCTGACTTTC
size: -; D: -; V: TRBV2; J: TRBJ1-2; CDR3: CASSRGGYTF; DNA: TGTGCCAGCAGTCGGGGAGGCTACACCTTC
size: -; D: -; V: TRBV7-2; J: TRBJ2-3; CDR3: CASSLRGGTSTDTQYF; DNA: TGTGCCAGCAGCCTTAGGGGGGGGACTAGCACAGATACGCAGTATTTT
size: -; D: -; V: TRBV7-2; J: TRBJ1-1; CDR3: CASSLARGRTEAFF; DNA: TGTGCCAGCAGCTTAGCGCGGGGTAGGACTGAAGCTTTCTTT
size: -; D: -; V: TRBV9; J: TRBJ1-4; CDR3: CASSVGEGLVQKLFF; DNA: TGTGCCAGCAGCGTAGGAGAGGGTTTGGTACAAAAACTGTTTTTT
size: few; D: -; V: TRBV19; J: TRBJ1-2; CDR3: CASAVREPNYGYTF; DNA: TGTGCCAGCGCTGTGAGGGAGCCTAACTATGGCTACACCTTC
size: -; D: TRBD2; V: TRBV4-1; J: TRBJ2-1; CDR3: CASSQDRRLAGENEQFF; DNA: TGCGCCAGCAGCCAAGATCGGCGCCTAGCGGGGGAGAATGAGCAGTTCTTC
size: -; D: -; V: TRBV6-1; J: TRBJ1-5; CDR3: CASAQANQPQHF; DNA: TGTGCCAGCGCACAGGCAAATCAGCCCCAGCATTTT
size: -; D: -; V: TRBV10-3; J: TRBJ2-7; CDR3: CAISEPTQRVREQYF; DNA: TGTGCCATCAGTGAGCCCACCCAGAGGGTAAGGGAGCAGTACTTC
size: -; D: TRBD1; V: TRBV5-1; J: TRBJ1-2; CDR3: CASSQQGAYYGYTF; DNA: TGCGCCAGCAGCCAACAGGGGGCCTACTATGGCTACACCTTC
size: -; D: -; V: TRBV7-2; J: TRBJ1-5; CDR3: CASSLAENQPQHF; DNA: TGTGCCAGCAGCTTAGCAGAGAATCAGCCCCAGCATTTT
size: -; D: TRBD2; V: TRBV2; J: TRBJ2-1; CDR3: CASRFFTGTSGDNEQFF; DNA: TGTGCCAGCAGATTCTTCACCGGGACTAGCGGGGACAATGAGCAGTTCTTC
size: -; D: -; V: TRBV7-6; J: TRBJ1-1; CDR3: CASRTPQGNTEAFF; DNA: TGTGCCAGCAGAACCCCCCAGGGGAACACTGAAGCTTTCTTT
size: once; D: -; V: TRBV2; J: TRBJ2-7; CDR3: CASSAGTNYEQYF; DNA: TGTGCCAGCAGCGCCGGGACAAACTACGAGCAGTACTTC
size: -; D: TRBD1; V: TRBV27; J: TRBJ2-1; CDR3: CASSPGQYYNEQFF; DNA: TGTGCCAGCAGCCCGGGACAGTACTACAATGAGCAGTTCTTC
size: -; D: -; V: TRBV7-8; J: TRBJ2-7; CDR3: CASSLVSYEQYF; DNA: TGTGCCAGCAGCTTAGTCTCGTACGAGCAGTACTTC
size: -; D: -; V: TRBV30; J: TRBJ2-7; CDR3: CAWISPGHIGSYEQYF; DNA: TGTGCCTGGATTTCCCCGGGACACATCGGATCATACGAGCAGTACTTC
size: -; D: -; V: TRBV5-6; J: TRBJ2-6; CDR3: CASSPSGANVLTF; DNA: TGTGCCAGCAGCCCTTCTGGGGCCAACGTCCTGACTTTC
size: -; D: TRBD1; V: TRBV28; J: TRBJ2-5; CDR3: CASSVDRQGIQETQYF; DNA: TGTGCCAGCAGCGTTGACCGACAGGGGATCCAAGAGACCCAGTACTTC
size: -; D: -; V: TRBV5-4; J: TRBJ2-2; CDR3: CASSLYSNTGELFF; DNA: TGTGCCAGCAGCTTGTACAGTAACACCGGGGAGCTGTTTTTT
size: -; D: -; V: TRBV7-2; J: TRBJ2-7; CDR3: CASSPRTVSSYEQYF; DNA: TGTGCCAGCAGCCCTAGGACAGTAAGCTCCTACGAGCAGTACTTC
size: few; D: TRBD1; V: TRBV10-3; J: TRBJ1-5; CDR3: CAIGTGDSNQPQHF; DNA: TGTGCCATTGGGACAGGGGACAGCAATCAGCCCCAGCATTTT
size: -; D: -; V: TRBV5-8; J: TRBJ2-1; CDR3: CASSVENEQFF; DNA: TGTGCCAGCAGCGTTGAGAATGAGCAGTTCTTC
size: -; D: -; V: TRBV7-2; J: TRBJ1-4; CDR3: CASSRLRVSTNEKLFF; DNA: TGTGCCAGCAGCAGACTCAGGGTGTCGACTAATGAAAAACTGTTTTTT
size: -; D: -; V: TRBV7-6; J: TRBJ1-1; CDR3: CASSLNRRNTEAFF; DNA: TGTGCCAGCAGCTTGAACAGGCGAAACACTGAAGCTTTCTTT
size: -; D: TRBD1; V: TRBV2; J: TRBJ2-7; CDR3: CASITRTGGHEQYF; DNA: TGTGCCAGCATAACGCGGACAGGGGGCCACGAGCAGTACTTC
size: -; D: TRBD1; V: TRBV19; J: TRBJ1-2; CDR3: CASNPNRGTYGYTF; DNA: TGTGCCAGTAACCCAAACAGGGGAACCTATGGCTACACCTTC
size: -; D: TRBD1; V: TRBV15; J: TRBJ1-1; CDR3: CATSAGQGVNTEAFF; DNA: TGTGCCACCAGCGCGGGACAGGGGGTGAACACTGAAGCTTTCTTT
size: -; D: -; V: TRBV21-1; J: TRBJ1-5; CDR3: CATTAGTAYSNQPQHF; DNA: TGTGCCACCACCGCCGGGACAGCTTATAGCAATCAGCCCCAGCATTTT
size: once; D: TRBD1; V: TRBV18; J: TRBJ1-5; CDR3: CASSRTGDFNQPQHF; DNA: TGTGCCAGCTCACGGACAGGGGACTTCAATCAGCCCCAGCATTTT
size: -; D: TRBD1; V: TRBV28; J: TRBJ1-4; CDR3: CASSWDRRSTNEKLFF; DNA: TGTGCCAGCAGTTGGGACAGGAGATCAACTAATGAAAAACTGTTTTTT
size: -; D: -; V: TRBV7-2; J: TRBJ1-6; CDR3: CASSLGRRRSYNSPLHF; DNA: TGTGCCAGCAGCTTAGGGAGGCGCCGCTCCTATAATTCACCCCTCCACTTT
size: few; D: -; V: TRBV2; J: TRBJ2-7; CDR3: CASSVRGTQQYF; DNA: TGTGCCAGCAGTGTAAGAGGGACACAGCAGTACTTC
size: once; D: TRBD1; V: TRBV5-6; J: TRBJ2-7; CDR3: CASSLLVTGGYEQYF; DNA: TGTGCCAGCAGCTTACTTGTTACAGGGGGCTACGAGCAGTACTTC
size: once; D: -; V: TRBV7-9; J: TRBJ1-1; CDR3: CASSLGTANTEAFF; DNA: TGTGCCAGCAGCTTGGGGACTGCGAACACTGAAGCTTTCTTT
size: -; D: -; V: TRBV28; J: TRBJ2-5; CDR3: CASSQREGGEQETQYF; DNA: TGTGCCAGCAGTCAAAGGGAGGGGGGTGAGCAAGAGACCCAGTACTTC
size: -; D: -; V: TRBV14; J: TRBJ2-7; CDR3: CASSLSSDSYEQYF; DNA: TGTGCCAGCAGCCTGAGCAGCGACTCCTACGAGCAGTACTTC
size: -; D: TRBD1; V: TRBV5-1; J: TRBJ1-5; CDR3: CASSFLRDRKEDGNQPQHF; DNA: TGCGCCAGCAGCTTCCTCCGGGACAGGAAGGAGGACGGCAATCAGCCCCAGCATTTT
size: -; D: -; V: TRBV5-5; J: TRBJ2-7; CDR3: CASSFIWAANSYEQYF; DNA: TGTGCCAGCAGCTTTATTTGGGCAGCTAACTCCTACGAGCAGTACTTC
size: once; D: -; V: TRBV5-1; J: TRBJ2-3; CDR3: CATAEGSRADTQYF; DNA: TGCGCCACCGCGGAGGGGAGTCGGGCAGATACGCAGTATTTT
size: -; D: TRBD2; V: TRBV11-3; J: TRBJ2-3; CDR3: CASSFASGDITDTQYF; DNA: TGTGCCAGCAGCTTTGCTAGCGGGGATATCACAGATACGCAGTATTTT
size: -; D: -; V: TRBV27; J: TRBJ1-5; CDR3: CASSEARRAQPQHF; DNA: TGTGCCAGCAGCGAGGCACGGAGGGCTCAGCCCCAGCATTTT
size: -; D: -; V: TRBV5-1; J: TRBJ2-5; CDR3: CASSLAGQTQETQYF; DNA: TGCGCCAGCAGCTTGGCTGGGCAGACCCAAGAGACCCAGTACTTC
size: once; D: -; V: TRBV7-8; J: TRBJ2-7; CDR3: CASSWGPAYEQYF; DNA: TGTGCCAGCAGCTGGGGCCCAGCCTACGAGCAGTACTTC
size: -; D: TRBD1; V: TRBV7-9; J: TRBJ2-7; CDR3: CASSPRDRGSYEQYF; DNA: TGTGCCAGCAGCCCGCGGGACAGGGGGTCCTACGAGCAGTACTTC
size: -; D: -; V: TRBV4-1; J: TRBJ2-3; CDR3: CASARVAGKTDTQYF; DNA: TGCGCCAGCGCCCGAGTTGCGGGTAAAACAGATACGCAGTATTTT